This TCR beta chain was sequenced in a study of blood T cell repertoires in COVID-19. Background on the study: PBMCs, B-cell-depleted T cells, or T cells provided the cDNA or gDNA that made up the material.

This clone appeared a single time. The ends were cut back, 5 bases at V and 7 bases at J, with 14 bases in the middle. Per the germline V gene, CDR1 is LNHDA and CDR2 is SQIVND (reference sequence). The CDR3 extends over 13 amino acids. The assay was immunoSEQ multiplex PCR, and TCRdb's table has in-frame clones only and misses some. The sample includes 200,000 to 250,000 clones, approximately 80% of them seen just once. The clonotype was recovered from a human donor in a cohort sampled during active COVID-19. The material sequenced was peripheral blood. The chain links TRBV19 to TRBJ1-1; D ambiguous. For the CDR3, the DNA is TGTGCCAGTAGTCTGCGGGTGCGGAGTGAAGCTTTCTTT. Residues: CASSLRVRSEAFF.